The present T cell receptor beta chain was sequenced within a study of long-term antiretroviral therapy in people with HIV. Comments on this clone: Its cognate antigen is unknown.

The immunoSEQ assay was v3.0, run at survey level. Here immunoSEQ multiplex PCR was the method, and the copy in TCRdb shows in-frame clones only, minus some. The top ten hold around 7.8% of the sample, which has 25,000 to 35,000 clones, approximately 86% seen once. CDR3 length: 14 residues. Germline assignment: CDR1 SGHRS and CDR2 YFSETQ. J gave up 5 bases and V 7 bases, and 8 bases lay outside the gene matches. Study results and caveats: Clonotypes expanded prior to ART showed repertoire dominance at all sampled time points.

The chain employs TRBV5-1 and TRBJ2-1, with 8 bases fitting TRBD1. This receptor was taken from a man in his forties or fifties with HIV. The sequencing here drew on unsorted PBMCs, taken roughly 5 years before starting antiretroviral therapy. For the CDR3, the DNA is TGCGCCAGCGGATTGGACAGGGCACACAATGAGCAGTTCTTC. Translated, it gives CASGLDRAHNEQFF.